This TCR beta chain is from a study of PD-L1 blockade in urothelial cancer. Study summary: The number of prior chemotherapy regimens per patient was 0 to 3. Study-wide findings and caveats: Pretreatment peripheral blood TCR clonality that fell below the median predicted better survival among the patients studied.

The time point: pretreatment peripheral blood. Locally advanced or metastatic urothelial carcinoma affected the patients. Pretreatment and on-treatment blood mononuclear cell samples were taken, totaling between 1 and 8 time points per patient. Generated by immunoSEQ multiplex PCR, the TCRdb table keeps only in-frame clones and is missing some. Of tens of thousands of clones in the sample, 85% were seen once. CDR3 size: 18 residues. The germline V gene encodes CDR1 LNHNV and CDR2 YYDKDF (reference sequence). V lost 0 bases to trimming and J lost 1 base, with 16 bases between them. Details on this clone: The antigen remains undetermined.

The origin of this receptor is a man in his forties with urothelial cancer. The sample consisted of PBMCs, taken around atezolizumab (anti-PD-L1) treatment. The rearrangement uses TRBV15 and TRBJ1-5, with D possibly being TRBD1 (5 bases). The chain's CDR3 is CATSREGSGFRSNQPQHF. The CDR3 bases are TGTGCCACCAGCAGAGAAGGCTCAGGGTTCCGAAGCAATCAGCCCCAGCATTTT. The full variable domain, completed using reference TRBV15 and TRBJ1-5, is DAMVIQNPRYQVTQFGKPVTLSCSQTLNHNVMYWYQQKSSQAPKLLFHYYDKDFNNEADTPDNFQSRRPNTSFCFLDIRSPGLGDTAMYLCATSREGSGFRSNQPQHFGDGTRLSIL.